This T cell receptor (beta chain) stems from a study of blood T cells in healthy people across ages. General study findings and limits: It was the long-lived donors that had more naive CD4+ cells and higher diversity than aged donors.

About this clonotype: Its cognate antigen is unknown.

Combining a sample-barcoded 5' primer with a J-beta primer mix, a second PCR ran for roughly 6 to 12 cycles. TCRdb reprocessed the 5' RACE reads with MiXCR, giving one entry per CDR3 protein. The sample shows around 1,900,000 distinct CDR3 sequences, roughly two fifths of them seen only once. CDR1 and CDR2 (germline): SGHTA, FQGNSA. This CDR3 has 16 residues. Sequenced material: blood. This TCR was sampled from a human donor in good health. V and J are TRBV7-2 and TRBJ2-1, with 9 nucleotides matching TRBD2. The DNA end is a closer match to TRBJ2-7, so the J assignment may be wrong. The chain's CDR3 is CASSSQSGGSYNEQYF. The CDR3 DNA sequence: TGTGCCAGCAGCTCCCAGAGCGGGGGGTCCTACAATGAGCAGTACTTC.